This entry lists 29 T cell receptor beta chains sequenced from one sample in a study of T-cell reconstitution after alpha-beta-depleted transplantation in children. Using unique molecular identifiers, the investigators prepared the TCRbeta library. TCRdb reprocessed the PCR reads via MiXCR and lists one record per CDR3 protein. This sample carries roughly 500,000 distinct CDR3 sequences, around 12% of them seen once, and the ten largest clones take more than 5.5%. This specimen consisted of PBMCs from the stem cell graft donor, obtained from the stem cell graft. The source is a human donor who donated a stem cell graft to a child with combined immunodeficiency.

The sample holds a few counts of this clonotype. J is TRBJ2-1 and V is TRBV27, with TRBD1 matching 7 bases. Germline-derived CDR1 and CDR2 are MNHEY and SMNVEV (reference sequence). This CDR3 has 15 residues. As DNA, the CDR3 is TGTGCTACCACGACAGGGATGGGTTCCTACAATGAGCAGTTCTTC. It yields the protein CATTTGMGSYNEQFF.

This chain connects TRBV12-3 or TRBV12-4 to TRBJ1-3; D is unclear. CDR3 length equals 15 residues. V dropped 3 bases and J dropped 0 bases, with 9 bases sitting between them. This CDR3 reads CASSFSGSSGNTIYF. CDR3 coding DNA: TGTGCCAGCAGTTTCTCAGGCTCCTCTGGAAACACCATATATTTT.

The genes are TRBV6-5 and TRBJ1-2, with a weak D call TRBD1 (6 bases). Trimming stripped 6 bases from V and 10 bases from J, with 15 bases between. The V gene's germline CDR1 is MNHEY and CDR2 SVGAGI. CDR3 length: 12 amino acids. The CDR3 nucleotides read TGTGCCAGCAGCCCAGGGGCAGCCGACTACACCTTC. This gives the protein CASSPGAADYTF.

This clonotype was detected ten times or more. This chain connects TRBV24-1 to TRBJ2-1; D gene uncertain. CDR3 length equals 18 residues. Germline assignment: CDR1 KGHDR and CDR2 SFDVKD. V was clipped by 4 bases and J by 0 bases, with 18 bases between them. The CDR3: CATSDSLDAQNSYNEQFF. For the CDR3, the DNA is TGTGCCACCAGTGACAGTCTTGACGCCCAGAACTCCTACAATGAGCAGTTCTTC.

This clonotype was observed at least ten times. The genes are TRBV12-3 or TRBV12-4 and TRBJ2-3; D gene ambiguous. V was shortened by 6 bases and J by 2 bases, with 3 bases between the two germline ends. The CDR3 is 11 amino acids. The CDR3 loop reads CASSITDTQYF. The CDR3 nucleotides are TGTGCCAGCAGCATCACAGATACGCAGTATTTT.

This clonotype was recorded at least ten times. This chain uses TRBV20-1 with TRBJ2-1, with 11 bases fitting TRBD2. CDR1 and CDR2 from the germline V gene are DFQATT and SNEGSKA (reference sequence). CDR3 length equals 14 residues. V lost 6 bases and J lost 4; bases outside the gene matches: 5. The CDR3 nucleotides read TGCAGTGCCCCCGGACTAGCGGGTTACAATGAGCAGTTCTTC. It codes for CSAPGLAGYNEQFF.

This clonotype was recorded a few times. The chain recombines TRBV12-3 or TRBV12-4 with TRBJ1-1; D is unclear. This CDR3 comprises 15 residues. V was cut by 5 bases and J by 4 bases, with 17 bases left in between. As DNA, the CDR3 is TGTGCCAGCAGTCACGTCCCAAACGAGGGCACTGAAGCTTTCTTT. Translation: CASSHVPNEGTEAFF.

The J gene is TRBJ2-7, the V gene TRBV5-5; 9 bases line up with TRBD1. The CDR3 loop spans 16 amino acids. From germline, CDR1 is SGHKS and CDR2 YYEKEE (reference sequence). J gave up 2 bases and V 2 bases, and 8 bases lay outside the gene matches. CDR3 DNA: TGTGCCAGCAGCTTAAGAGGGACAGGGAAAACCTACGAGCAGTACTTC. Its translation is CASSLRGTGKTYEQYF.

The sample holds a few counts of this clonotype. The chain is built from TRBV6-2 or TRBV6-3 and TRBJ2-3; 8 bases agree with TRBD1. Trimming cost V 6 bases and J 3 bases; bases outside gene matches: 2. This CDR3 has 13 amino acids. Germline V gene lookup returns CDR1 MNHEY and CDR2 SVGEGT. CDR3 loop: CASSDRGTDTQYF. In nucleotides, the CDR3 is TGTGCCAGCAGCGACAGGGGAACAGATACGCAGTATTTT.

Points on this clonotype: A clone one base away is much larger, so this may be a read error. This chain links TRBV9 with TRBJ2-3; the D is unclear. The V gene lost 2 bases and the J gene lost 2 bases, with 6 bases spanning the gap. Germline-derived CDR1 and CDR2 are SGDLS and YYNGEE. The CDR3 totals 13 residues. The CDR3, as DNA: TGTGCCAGCAGCGTCCAGATCACAGATACGCAGTATTTT. This translates into CASSVQITDTQYF.

This clonotype has only a few counts. The chain carries TRBV5-1 and TRBJ2-1, with 14 bases identical to TRBD2. The CDR3 length is 19 residues. Per germline, CDR1 SGHRS and CDR2 YFSETQ. The V segment lost 4 bases and the J segment 1 base; nucleotides outside the gene matches: 10. DNA for the CDR3: TGCGCCAGCAGCAGGGGACTAGCGGGAGTGGAGAATTCCTACAATGAGCAGTTCTTC. This codes for CASSRGLAGVENSYNEQFF.

The J gene is TRBJ2-5, the V gene TRBV3-1; D remains ambiguous. The germline V gene has CDR1 LGHDT and CDR2 YNNKEL (reference sequence). This CDR3 comprises 12 residues. V was clipped by 1 base and J by 5 bases, with 5 bases between them. Here the CDR3 reads CASSQAEETQYF. CDR3 DNA sequence: TGTGCCAGCAGCCAAGCCGAGGAGACCCAGTACTTC.

This clonotype has more than one count but fewer than ten. The genes are TRBV24-1 and TRBJ2-3, with TRBD1 identical over 11 bases. This CDR3 is 15 amino acids long. The J segment lost 5 bases and the V segment lost 2 bases, leaving 2 bases of the junction unmatched. The germline V gene encodes CDR1 KGHDR and CDR2 SFDVKD. In DNA form, the CDR3 reads TGTGCCACCAGTGATTGGGACAGGGGGAGAGATACGCAGTATTTT. This translates into CATSDWDRGRDTQYF.

The chain joins TRBV2 to TRBJ2-7, with 8 bases identical to TRBD1. The CDR3 consists of 14 residues. The J segment lost 5 bases and the V segment lost 4 bases, leaving 7 bases of the junction unmatched. Germline values: CDR1 SNHLY, CDR2 FYNNEI. The chain's CDR3 is CASSVQGALDEQYF. The CDR3, as DNA: TGTGCCAGCAGTGTGCAGGGGGCTCTGGACGAGCAGTACTTC.

The chain combines TRBV20-1 with TRBJ1-1; 9 bases fit TRBD1. The CDR3 totals 16 residues. Trimming cost V 5 bases and J 3 bases; bases outside gene matches: 13. Germline V lookup: CDR1 DFQATT, CDR2 SNEGSKA (reference sequence). Written as DNA, the CDR3 is TGCAGTGCTTTTCCGGGGACAGGGTTTACCGACACTGAAGCTTTCTTT. Its translation is CSAFPGTGFTDTEAFF.

CDR3 nucleotides: TGCGCCAGCAGCAATCCTAGCGGGGGAAACACCGGGGAGCTGTTTTTT. This encodes CASSNPSGGNTGELFF. The chain employs TRBV5-1 and TRBJ2-2, with 10 bases aligning to TRBD2. J gave up 2 bases and V 4 bases, and 5 bases lay outside the gene matches. The CDR3 extends over 16 amino acids. Germline V gene data show CDR1 as SGHRS and CDR2 as YFSETQ.

At least ten counts were recorded for this clonotype. The chain carries TRBV7-9 and TRBJ2-1; possibly TRBD2 for D (6 bases). Looked up from germline, CDR1 is SEHNR and CDR2 is FQNEAQ (reference sequence). Trimming stripped 5 bases from V and 16 bases from J, with 24 bases between. CDR3 length equals 14 residues. In nucleotides, the CDR3 is TGTGCCAGCAGCCCCGGGACTCCCCGGTTAAGCAAATTCTTC. Protein sequence: CASSPGTPRLSKFF. Full variable domain (missing parts from reference TRBV7-9 and TRBJ2-1): DTGVSQNPRHKITKRGQNVTFRCDPISEHNRLYWYRQTLGQGPEFLTYFQNEAQLEKSRLLSDRFSAERPKGSFSTLEIQRTEQGDSAMYLCASSPGTPRLSKFFGPGTRLTVL.

This clonotype occurred once. The rearrangement uses TRBV7-2 and TRBJ1-5; D uncertain. Trimming pared 5 bases from V and 0 bases from J, leaving 11 bases between. CDR1 is SGHTA, CDR2 FQGNSA, per germline. CDR3 length: 15 amino acids. In DNA form, the CDR3 reads TGTGCCAGCAGCCCCTCGGGATATAGCAATCAGCCCCAGCATTTT. Amino acids: CASSPSGYSNQPQHF.

The chain employs TRBV15 and TRBJ2-7; D might be TRBD1 (6 bases). V dropped 0 bases and J dropped 3 bases, with 15 bases sitting between them. Germline V gene data show CDR1 as LNHNV and CDR2 as YYDKDF (reference sequence). The CDR3 covers 16 residues. DNA for the CDR3: TGTGCCACCAGCAGAGATCTGGCCAGGGGATACTACGAGCAGTACTTC. It codes for CATSRDLARGYYEQYF.

The V and J genes are TRBV12-3 or TRBV12-4 and TRBJ1-4; TRBD1 might be the D (5 bases). V was shortened by 1 base and J by 8 bases, with 11 bases between the two germline ends. CDR3 size: 14 residues. CDR3 sequence: CASSLVGLGEKLFF. In DNA form, the CDR3 reads TGTGCCAGCAGTTTAGTGGGGCTAGGGGAAAAACTGTTTTTT.

The chain couples TRBV3-1 to TRBJ1-5; D remains unclear. There are 12 residues in the CDR3. Germline CDR1 reads LGHDT; CDR2 reads YNNKEL (reference sequence). Trimming removed 0 bases from V and 11 bases from J, with 8 bases in between. The CDR3 here is CASSQEGQSQHF. CDR3 in DNA: TGTGCCAGCAGCCAAGAAGGGCAGTCCCAGCATTTT.

The sample holds a few counts of this clonotype. The chain is built from TRBV28 and TRBJ2-7, with a possible D match to TRBD1 (6 bases). Germline CDR1 and CDR2: MDHEN and SYDVKM. V dropped 3 bases and J dropped 4 bases, with 19 bases sitting between them. The CDR3 length is 16 residues. Here the CDR3 reads CASSFGQGGVFYEQYF. The CDR3 coding sequence is TGTGCCAGCAGTTTCGGCCAAGGGGGAGTTTTTTACGAGCAGTACTTC.

The table lists this clonotype with many counts. The V gene is TRBV12-3 or TRBV12-4, the J gene TRBJ1-5, with 8 positions matching TRBD1. This CDR3 is built from 14 residues. The ends lost 3 bases at V and 5 bases at J; junction bases unmatched: 3. The CDR3 coding sequence is TGTGCCAGCAGTTTTGGGACAGGAGATCAGCCCCAGCATTTT. It yields the protein CASSFGTGDQPQHF.

In regard to this clonotype: Given a much more abundant clone one base away, this may be a read error. The V and J genes are TRBV4-2 and TRBJ2-3, with TRBD2 matching over 8 bases. The CDR3 is 17 residues long. Germline CDR1 and CDR2: LGHNA and YNFKEQ. J lost 2 bases, V lost 4 bases, and 11 bases had no gene match. For the CDR3, the DNA is TGTGCCAGCAGCCGGCACGGTAGCGGGACATCCACAGATACGCAGTATTTT. This encodes CASSRHGSGTSTDTQYF.

At least ten counts were recorded for this clonotype. The chain couples TRBV20-1 to TRBJ2-7; D remains ambiguous. The CDR3 covers 14 residues. Trimming left V 4 bases short and J 0 bases short, with 13 bases between. Germline V gives CDR1 DFQATT, CDR2 SNEGSKA (reference sequence). The CDR3 DNA reads as TGCAGTGCTACGACGGACCAATACTCCTACGAGCAGTACTTC. Its protein is CSATTDQYSYEQYF.

This clonotype has only a few counts. This rearrangement joins TRBV6-5 to TRBJ1-3; 12 bases fit TRBD1. The CDR3 length is 18 residues. The germline CDR1 and CDR2 sequences are MNHEY and SVGAGI. J gave up 0 bases and V 2 bases, and 5 bases lay outside the gene matches. CDR3 sequence: CASSYGDRGPSSGNTIYF. The CDR3 DNA follows: TGTGCCAGCAGTTACGGGGACAGGGGGCCATCCTCTGGAAACACCATATATTTT.

CDR3 loop: CASSPQGRGGFGELFF. The CDR3 DNA follows: TGTGCCAGCAGCCCCCAGGGGCGGGGGGGCTTCGGGGAGCTGTTTTTT. This chain joins TRBV9 and TRBJ2-2, with 9 bases that match TRBD2. Germline CDR1 SGDLS, CDR2 YYNGEE. The CDR3 contains 16 residues. V shed 4 bases and J 7 bases; nucleotides not matched to a gene: 11. Full variable domain (rest looked up from reference TRBV9 and TRBJ2-2): DSGVTQTPKHLITATGQRVTLRCSPRSGDLSVYWYQQSLDQGLQFLIQYYNGEERAKGNILERFSAQQFPDLHSELNLSSLELGDSALYFCASSPQGRGGFGELFFGEGSRLTVL.

The rearrangement links TRBV10-3 to TRBJ1-4, with D perhaps matching TRBD1 (5 bases). Germline CDR1 and CDR2: ENHRY and SYGVKD. V was shortened by 0 bases and J by 8 bases, with 7 bases between the two germline ends. The length of the CDR3 is 13 residues. CDR3 sequence reads: CAISESRGEKLFF. The CDR3 coding sequence is TGTGCCATCAGTGAGTCGAGGGGAGAAAAACTGTTTTTT.

This sequence joins TRBV11-1 and TRBJ2-5, with D possibly TRBD1 on 6 matching bases. Trimming cost V 1 base and J 1 base, with 13 bases left between them. Germline CDR1 SGHAT, CDR2 FQDESV (reference sequence). This CDR3 comprises 16 residues. CDR3 residues: CASSLGDRTAQETQYF. Written as DNA, the CDR3 is TGTGCCAGCAGCTTAGGAGATAGGACAGCCCAAGAGACCCAGTACTTC.